The 2 T cell receptor beta chains reported below all come from one sample, sequenced in a study of blood T cell repertoires in COVID-19. Assay used: immunoSEQ multiplex PCR; TCRdb lists only in-frame clones, some missing. This table holds 85,000 to 100,000 clones, roughly 76% found once. The sample was peripheral blood. All receptors come from a man of 80 years or more with COVID-19, enrolled during active disease.

V gene TRBV10-1 combines with J gene TRBJ2-3; possibly TRBD2 for D (5 bases). Germline V CDR1 and CDR2: WNHNN, SYGVQD (reference sequence). The length of the CDR3 is 13 residues. V was cut by 4 bases and J by 3 bases, with 8 bases left in between. This CDR3 is CASSGTGTDTQYF. In DNA, the CDR3 is TGCGCCAGCAGTGGGACTGGGACAGATACGCAGTATTTT.

V is TRBV5-4 and J is TRBJ2-2; D remains ambiguous. Per germline, CDR1 SGHNT and CDR2 YYREEE (reference sequence). The CDR3 consists of 14 residues. V was trimmed by 0 bases and J by 6 bases, leaving 9 bases between them. The DNA of the CDR3 is TGTGCCAGCAGCTTGGCCGGGTACCCCGGGGAGCTGTTTTTT. Translation gives CASSLAGYPGELFF.